The TCR beta chain described here comes from a study of OX40 agonist ivuxolimab in advanced cancers. Study at large: All patients had ivuxolimab intravenously every 2 weeks at 0.01 to 10 mg/kg.

General study findings and limits: Normalized T-cell clonal expansion was also low in a subset of nonresponders. Expanded clones were, on average, more numerous in CD8+ T cells than in CD4+. Clonal expansion was among the lowest in partial responders at 0.1-3.0 mg/kg, especially CD8+.

The data were produced by immunoSEQ multiplex PCR, yet TCRdb's version contains in-frame clones alone and is incomplete. The sample has some 68,000 clones, around 87% seen once. About this clone itself: Its antigen is as yet unknown.

The input for sequencing was CD4+ or CD8+ T cells sorted from blood, taken in a trial of the OX40 agonist ivuxolimab. This TCR derives from an adult with an advanced solid tumor such as melanoma, head and neck, liver or kidney cancer.

The CDR3 spells CATSSQEGTEQFF. CDR3 bases: TGTGCCACCAGCAGCCAAGAGGGAACTGAGCAGTTCTTC. The chain links TRBV15 to TRBJ2-1; possible D gene TRBD2, 5 bases. The V gene's germline CDR1 is LNHNV and CDR2 YYDKDF (reference sequence). With 3 bases removed from V and 9 bases from J, the gap between germline ends came to 12 bases. This CDR3 region has 13 residues.